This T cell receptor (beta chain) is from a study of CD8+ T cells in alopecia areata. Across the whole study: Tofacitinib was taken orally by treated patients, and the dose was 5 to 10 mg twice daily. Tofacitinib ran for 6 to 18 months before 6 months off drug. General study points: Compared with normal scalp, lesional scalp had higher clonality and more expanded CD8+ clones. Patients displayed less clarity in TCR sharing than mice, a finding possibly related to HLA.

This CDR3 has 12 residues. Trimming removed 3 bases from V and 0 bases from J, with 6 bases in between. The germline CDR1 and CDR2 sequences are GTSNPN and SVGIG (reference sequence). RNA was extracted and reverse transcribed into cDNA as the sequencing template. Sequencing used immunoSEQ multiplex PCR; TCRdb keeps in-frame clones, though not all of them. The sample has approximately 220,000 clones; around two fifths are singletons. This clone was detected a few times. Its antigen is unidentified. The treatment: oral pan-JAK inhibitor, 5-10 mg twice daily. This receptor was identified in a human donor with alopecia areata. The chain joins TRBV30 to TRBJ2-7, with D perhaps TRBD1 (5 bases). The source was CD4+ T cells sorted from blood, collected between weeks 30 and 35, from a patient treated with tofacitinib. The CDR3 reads CAWRDNSYEQYF. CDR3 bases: TGTGCCTGGAGGGACAACTCCTACGAGCAGTACTTC.